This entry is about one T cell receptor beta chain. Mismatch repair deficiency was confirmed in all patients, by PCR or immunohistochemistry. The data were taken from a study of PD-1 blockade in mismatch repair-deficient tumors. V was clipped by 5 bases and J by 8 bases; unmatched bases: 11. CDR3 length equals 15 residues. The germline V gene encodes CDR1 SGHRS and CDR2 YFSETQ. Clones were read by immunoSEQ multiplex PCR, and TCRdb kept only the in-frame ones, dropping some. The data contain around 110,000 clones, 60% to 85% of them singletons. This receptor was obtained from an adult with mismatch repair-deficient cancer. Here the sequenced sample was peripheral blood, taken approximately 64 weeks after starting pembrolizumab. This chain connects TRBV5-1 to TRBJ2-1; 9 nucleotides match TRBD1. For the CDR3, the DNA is TGCGCCAGCAGTTCCTCGGGACAGGGAGCCCATGAGCAGTTCTTC. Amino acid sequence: CASSSSGQGAHEQFF.